What follows describes a single T cell receptor beta chain. Antigen specificity is unknown. The table came from immunoSEQ multiplex PCR; TCRdb's copy has only in-frame clones and leaves some out. There are almost 25,000 clones in the sample; 70% to 85% occur only once, and 21% lies in the top ten. These data are taken from a study of lymphopenia after photon versus proton radiotherapy. Study observations and caveats: Photon-treated patients lost naive T cells and TCR diversity; proton-treated stayed stable. Better survival with proton therapy was suggested as possible, not demonstrated. After the lymphocyte nadir, photon-treated repertoires showed oligoclonal expansion, especially of CD8+ Temra cells. Larger post-nadir TCR diversity loss correlated inversely with survival in deceased patients.

The specimen comprised peripheral blood, sampled from a patient treated with proton-based radiotherapy. The TCR originated in a woman in her seventies with pancreatic cancer.

This CDR3 is CATSREATYEQYF. As DNA, the CDR3 is TGTGCTACTTCGCGGGAGGCCACCTACGAGCAGTACTTC. The chain carries TRBV6-1 and TRBJ2-7; 8 bases match TRBD2. CDR1 and CDR2 (germline): MNHNS, SASEGT. The CDR3 sequence is 13 residues long.